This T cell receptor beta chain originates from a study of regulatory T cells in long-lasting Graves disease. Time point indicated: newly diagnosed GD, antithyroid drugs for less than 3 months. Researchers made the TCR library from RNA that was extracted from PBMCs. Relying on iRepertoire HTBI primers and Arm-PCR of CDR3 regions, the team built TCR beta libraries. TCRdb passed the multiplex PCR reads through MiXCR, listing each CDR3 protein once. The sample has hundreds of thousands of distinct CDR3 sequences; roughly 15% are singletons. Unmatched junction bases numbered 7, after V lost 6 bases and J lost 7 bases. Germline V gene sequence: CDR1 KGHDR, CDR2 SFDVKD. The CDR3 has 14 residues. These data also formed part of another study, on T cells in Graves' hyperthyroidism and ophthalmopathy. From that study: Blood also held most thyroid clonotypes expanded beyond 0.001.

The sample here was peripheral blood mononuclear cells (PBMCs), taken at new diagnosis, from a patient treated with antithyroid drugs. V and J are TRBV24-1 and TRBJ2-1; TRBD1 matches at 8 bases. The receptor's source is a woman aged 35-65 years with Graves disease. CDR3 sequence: CATSIQGVWNEQFF. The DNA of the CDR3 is TGTGCCACCAGTATACAGGGGGTCTGGAATGAGCAGTTCTTC.